This TCR beta chain originates from a study of CXCR3-negative and CXCR3-positive naive CD8 T cells. Study in general: Overall TRB read output was about 135 million, and each library contained about 1.5 +/- 0.3 million reads.

Whole-study findings and limits: Researchers report that CXCR3-positive naive cells carry more hydrophobic TRB CDR3s than CXCR3-negative naive cells.

This CDR3 is 14 amino acids long. Using triplicate sorts, roughly 300,000 cells were collected each time from every CD8+ T cell subset. A note on this clonotype: The target antigen is unknown.

TRB cDNA libraries were made by UMI-labeled 5' RACE. TCRdb reprocessed the 5' RACE reads and reports one entry per CDR3 protein, with no DNA. The table lists 84,000 or so distinct CDR3 sequences. Material: naive CXCR3+ CD8+ T cells from blood. Regarding subset: CD45RO-CCR7+CD27+CD95- naive CD8+ T cells expressing CXCR3 (TNR3+). This TCR came from a human donor in good health. Some clones in this sample may be carry-over from other donors' samples. This chain joins TRBV21-1 and TRBJ1-5. TRBV21-1 is marked as a pseudogene. CDR3 sequence: CASSKDAGNQPQHF.